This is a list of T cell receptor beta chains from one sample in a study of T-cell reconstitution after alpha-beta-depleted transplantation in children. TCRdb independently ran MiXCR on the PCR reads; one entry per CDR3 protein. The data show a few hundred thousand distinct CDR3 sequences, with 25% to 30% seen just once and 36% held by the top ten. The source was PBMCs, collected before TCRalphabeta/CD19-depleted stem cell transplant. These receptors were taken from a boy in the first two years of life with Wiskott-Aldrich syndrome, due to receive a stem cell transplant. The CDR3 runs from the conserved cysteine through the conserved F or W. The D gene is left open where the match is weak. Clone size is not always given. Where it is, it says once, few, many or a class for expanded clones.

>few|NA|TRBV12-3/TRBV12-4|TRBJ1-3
TGTGCCAGCAGTTTTGGTCAGGGACCTGGAAACACCATATATTTT
CASSFGQGPGNTIYF
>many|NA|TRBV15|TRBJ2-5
TGTGCCACCAGCAGAGAAGAGACCCAGTACTTC
CATSREETQYF
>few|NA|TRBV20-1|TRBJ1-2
TGCAGTGCTATTCACAGCGTCTATGGCTACACCTTC
CSAIHSVYGYTF
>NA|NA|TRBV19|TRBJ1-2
TGTGCCAGTACTTTCGACGACTATGGCTACACCTTC
CASTFDDYGYTF
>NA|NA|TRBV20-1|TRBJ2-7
TGCAGTGCTAGGCCAGTGGTAGCGGAATTCTACGAGCAGTACTTC
CSARPVVAEFYEQYF
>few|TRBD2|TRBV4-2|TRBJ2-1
TGTGCCAGCAGCCAAGTCCGGGACTACCTGAACAATGAGCAGTTCTTC
CASSQVRDYLNNEQFF
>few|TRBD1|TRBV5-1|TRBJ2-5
TGCGCCAGCAGCATAATACAGGGGGCGTTAGGAGAGACCCAGTACTTC
CASSIIQGALGETQYF
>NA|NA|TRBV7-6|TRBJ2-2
TGTGCCAGCAGCCCGCGCCAAAATTCGGTCACCGGGGAGCTGTTTTTT
CASSPRQNSVTGELFF
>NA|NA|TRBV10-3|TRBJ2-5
TGTGCCATCAGTGAGTGGGCAGGGCAACAAGAGACCCAGTACTTC
CAISEWAGQQETQYF
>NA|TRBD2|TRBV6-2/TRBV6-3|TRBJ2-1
TGTGCCAGCAGTTCGGTAGCGGGAGTTCACGGTTCCTACAATGAGCAGTTCTTC
CASSSVAGVHGSYNEQFF
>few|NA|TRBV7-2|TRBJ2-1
TGTGCCAGCAGCCTTAGGCCCGGGACCTACAATGAGCAGTTCTTC
CASSLRPGTYNEQFF
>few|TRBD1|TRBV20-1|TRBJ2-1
TGCAGTGCTGGGTGGGACAGGGGTTACAATGAGCAGTTCTTC
CSAGWDRGYNEQFF
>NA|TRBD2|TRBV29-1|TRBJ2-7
TGCAGCTCCCTTAGCGGGTCCTACGAGCAGTACTTC
CSSLSGSYEQYF
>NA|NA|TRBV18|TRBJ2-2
TGTGCCAGCTCCGTTAGCAGGTTGTCGAACACCGGGGAGCTGTTTTTT
CASSVSRLSNTGELFF
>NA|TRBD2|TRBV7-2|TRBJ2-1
TGTGCCAGCAGCTTAGTTGGCGGGGGGGTATACAATGAGCAGTTCTTC
CASSLVGGGVYNEQFF
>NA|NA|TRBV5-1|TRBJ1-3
TGCGCCAGCAGCTTGGCGGGGGTTACTGGAAACACCATATATTTT
CASSLAGVTGNTIYF
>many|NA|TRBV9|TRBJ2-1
TGTGCCAGCAGCGTAGGGACGGCCTACAATGAGCAGTTCTTC
CASSVGTAYNEQFF
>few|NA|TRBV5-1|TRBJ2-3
TGCGCCAGCAGCGTGACAGCCTACACAGATACGCAGTATTTT
CASSVTAYTDTQYF
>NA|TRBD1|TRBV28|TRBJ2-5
TGTGCCAGCAGTTACAGGGGGGACCAAGAGAACCAGTACTTC
CASSYRGDQENQYF
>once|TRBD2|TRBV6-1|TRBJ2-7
TGTGCCAGCGGCGGGGGGAATTGGTACGAGCAGTACTTC
CASGGGNWYEQYF
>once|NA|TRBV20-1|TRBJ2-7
TGCAGTGCGAGGGCGGGGCGGGTGACCTACGAGCAGTACTTC
CSARAGRVTYEQYF
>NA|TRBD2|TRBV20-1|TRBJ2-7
TGCAGTGCTAGCGACTTAGCGGGAGTCAAGTACGAGCAGTACTTC
CSASDLAGVKYEQYF
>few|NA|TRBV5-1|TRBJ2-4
TGCGCCAGCAGCTTGGGTTTGAGCTTAGCCAAAAACATTCAGTACTTC
CASSLGLSLAKNIQYF
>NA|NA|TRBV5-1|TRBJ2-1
TGCGCCAGCGGAGACTACACCTACTTCAATGAGCAGTTCTTC
CASGDYTYFNEQFF
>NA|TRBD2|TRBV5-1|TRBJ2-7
TGCGCCAGCAGCTCTTTCCTCGGGACTAGCGGGAGCGAGCAGTACTTC
CASSSFLGTSGSEQYF
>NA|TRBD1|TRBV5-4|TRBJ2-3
TGTGCCAGCAGCCCCCTCGCGGGACAGGGCACAGATACGCAGTATTTT
CASSPLAGQGTDTQYF
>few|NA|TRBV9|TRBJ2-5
TGTGCCAGCAGCCCAGTCGGGGGATGGTGGGAGACCCAGTACTTC
CASSPVGGWWETQYF
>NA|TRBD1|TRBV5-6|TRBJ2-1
TGTGCCAGCAGCTCCTTCGCGGACAGGGATGATGAGCAGTTCTTC
CASSSFADRDDEQFF
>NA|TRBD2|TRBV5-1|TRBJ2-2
TGCGCCAGCAGCTTGTTGACTAGCGGGAGTGGGGAGCTGTTTTTT
CASSLLTSGSGELFF
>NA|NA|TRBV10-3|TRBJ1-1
TGTGCCATCAGTGAGCGGGACACCATGGGGAACACTGAAGCTTTCTTT
CAISERDTMGNTEAFF
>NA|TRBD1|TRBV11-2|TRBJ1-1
TGTGCCAGCAGATCCGGGACAGGGAAAATAGCTTTCTTT
CASRSGTGKIAFF
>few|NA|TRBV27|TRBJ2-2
TGTGCCAGCAGACCGGGGTCCGGGGAGCTGTTTTTT
CASRPGSGELFF
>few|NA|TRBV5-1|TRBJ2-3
TGCGCCAGCAGCTTGGACGGACTACCCCCAGATACGCAGTATTTT
CASSLDGLPPDTQYF
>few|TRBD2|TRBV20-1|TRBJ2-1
TGCAGTTACCCCAGCGGGAGGGATTACAATGAGCAGTTCTTC
CSYPSGRDYNEQFF
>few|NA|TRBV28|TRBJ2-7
TGTGCCAGCAGTTTACAAAACTTCCACGAGCAGTACTTC
CASSLQNFHEQYF
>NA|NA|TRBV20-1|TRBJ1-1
TGCAGTGCTAGATCAGGGACTGGCACTGAAGCTTTCTTT
CSARSGTGTEAFF